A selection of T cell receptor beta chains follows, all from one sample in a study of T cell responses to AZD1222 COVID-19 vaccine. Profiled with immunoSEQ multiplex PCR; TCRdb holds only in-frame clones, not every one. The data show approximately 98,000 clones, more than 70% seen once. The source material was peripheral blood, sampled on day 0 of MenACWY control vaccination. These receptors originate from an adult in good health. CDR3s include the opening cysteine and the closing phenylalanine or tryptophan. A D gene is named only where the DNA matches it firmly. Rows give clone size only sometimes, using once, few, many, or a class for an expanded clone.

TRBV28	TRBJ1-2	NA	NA	TGTGCCGCCCGACAGGTCCAATACGGCTACACCTTC	CAARQVQYGYTF
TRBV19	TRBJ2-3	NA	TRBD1	TGTGCCAGTAGTATAACAGGGGGTGCAGATACGCAGTATTTT	CASSITGGADTQYF
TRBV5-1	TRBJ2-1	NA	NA	TGCGCCAGCAGCTTCGACGGCCGACCCTACAATGAGCAGTTCTTC	CASSFDGRPYNEQFF
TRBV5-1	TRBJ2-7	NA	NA	TGCGCCAGCAGCTTGGCGTCCCACAGGGGAGGCGAGCAGTACTTC	CASSLASHRGGEQYF
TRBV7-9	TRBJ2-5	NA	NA	TGTGCCAGCAGCCGTCCTCCATTAGAGACCCAGTACTTC	CASSRPPLETQYF
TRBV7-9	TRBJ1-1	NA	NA	TGTGCCAGCAGCCAAAACGCGAACACTGAAGCTTTCTTT	CASSQNANTEAFF
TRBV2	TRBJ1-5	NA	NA	TGTGCCAGCAGGACAGGAAAAAATCAGCCCCAGCATTTT	CASRTGKNQPQHF
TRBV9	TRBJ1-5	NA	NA	TGTGCCAGCAGCGTGGATGGCTCGCCCCGGGAGCCCCAGCATTTT	CASSVDGSPREPQHF
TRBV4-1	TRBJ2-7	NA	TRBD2	TGCGCCAGCAGCCAAGCCCTGACTAGCGGGGGATCCTACGAGCAGTACTTC	CASSQALTSGGSYEQYF
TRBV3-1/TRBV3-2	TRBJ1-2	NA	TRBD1	TGTGCCAGCAGCCAAGCCGGGACAGCTAACTATGGCTACACCTTC	CASSQAGTANYGYTF
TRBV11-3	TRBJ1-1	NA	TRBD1	TGTGCCAGCAGCTTAGATGTCCCCCCCCGACAGGGCAAAAACACTGAAGCTTTCTTT	CASSLDVPPRQGKNTEAFF
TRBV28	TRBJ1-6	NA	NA	TGTGCCAGCAGTTTAAACAGCAAAAGCTCCTATAATTCACCCCTCCACTTT	CASSLNSKSSYNSPLHF
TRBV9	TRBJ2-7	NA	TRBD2	TGTGCCAGCAGCGGACCGAGCGGGGCGGCCCTCGAGCAGTACTTC	CASSGPSGAALEQYF
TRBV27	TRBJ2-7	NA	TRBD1	TGTGCCAGCAGTTCGACAGGGGGTGGTTACGAGCAGTACTTC	CASSSTGGGYEQYF
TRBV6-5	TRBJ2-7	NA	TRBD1	TGTGCCAGCAGAGACAGGGCTAGCTCCTACGAGCAGTACTTC	CASRDRASSYEQYF
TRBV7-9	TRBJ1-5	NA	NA	TGTGCCAGCAGCCCAGGTAATCAGCCCCAGCATTTT	CASSPGNQPQHF
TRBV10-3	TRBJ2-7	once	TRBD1	TGTGCCATCAGTTCCCCGGACAGGGCCAACTCCTACGAGCAGTACTTC	CAISSPDRANSYEQYF
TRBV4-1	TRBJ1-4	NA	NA	TGCGCCAGCAGCCAAGATAGTATAGAATACAATGAAAAACTGTTTTTT	CASSQDSIEYNEKLFF
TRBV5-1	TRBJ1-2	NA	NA	TGCGCCAGCAGCTTGGTGGGCAGGCCCCAATCCTATGGCTACACCTTC	CASSLVGRPQSYGYTF
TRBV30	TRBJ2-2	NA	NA	TGTGCCTGGGCCAGCCTGGGACAGAACACCGGGGAGCTGTTTTTT	CAWASLGQNTGELFF
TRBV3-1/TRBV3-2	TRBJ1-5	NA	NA	TGTGCCAGCAGCCGGCAGGGAGAGGGAAATCAGCCCCAGCATTTT	CASSRQGEGNQPQHF
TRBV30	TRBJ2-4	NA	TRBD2	TGTGCCTGGAGTGGCCAGAAGACTAGCGGGGGGCGAGCCAAAAACATTCAGTACTTC	CAWSGQKTSGGRAKNIQYF
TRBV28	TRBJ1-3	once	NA	TGTGCCAGCGGACCAGGGTGGGGGAACACCATATATTTT	CASGPGWGNTIYF